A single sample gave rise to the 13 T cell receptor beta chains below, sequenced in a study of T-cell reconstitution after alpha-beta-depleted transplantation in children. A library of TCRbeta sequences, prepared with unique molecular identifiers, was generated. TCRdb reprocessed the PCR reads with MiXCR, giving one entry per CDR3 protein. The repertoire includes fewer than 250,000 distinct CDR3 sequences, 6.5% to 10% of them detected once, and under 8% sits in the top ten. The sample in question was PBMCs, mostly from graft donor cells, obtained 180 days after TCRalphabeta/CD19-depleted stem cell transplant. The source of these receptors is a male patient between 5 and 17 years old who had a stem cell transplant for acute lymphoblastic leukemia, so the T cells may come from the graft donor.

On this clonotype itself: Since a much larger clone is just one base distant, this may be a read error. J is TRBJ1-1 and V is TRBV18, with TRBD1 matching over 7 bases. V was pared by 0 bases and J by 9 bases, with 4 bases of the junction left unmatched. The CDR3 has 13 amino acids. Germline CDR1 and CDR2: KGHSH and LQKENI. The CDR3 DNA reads TGTGCCAGCTCACCACCCGGACAGGCTAAAGCTTTCTTT. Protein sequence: CASSPPGQAKAFF.

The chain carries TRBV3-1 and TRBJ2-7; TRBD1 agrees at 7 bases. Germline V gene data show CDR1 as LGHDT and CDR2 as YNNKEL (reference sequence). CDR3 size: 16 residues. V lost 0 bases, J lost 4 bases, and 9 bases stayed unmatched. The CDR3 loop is CASSQDRGTALYEQYF. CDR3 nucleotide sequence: TGTGCCAGCAGCCAAGATAGGGGGACAGCACTTTACGAGCAGTACTTC.

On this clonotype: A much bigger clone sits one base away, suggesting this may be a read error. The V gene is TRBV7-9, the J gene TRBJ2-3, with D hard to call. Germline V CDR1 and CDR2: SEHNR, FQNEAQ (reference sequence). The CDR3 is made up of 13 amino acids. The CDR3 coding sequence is TGTGCCAGCAGGGGAATGAGCACAGATATGCAGTATTTT. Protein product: CASRGMSTDMQYF.

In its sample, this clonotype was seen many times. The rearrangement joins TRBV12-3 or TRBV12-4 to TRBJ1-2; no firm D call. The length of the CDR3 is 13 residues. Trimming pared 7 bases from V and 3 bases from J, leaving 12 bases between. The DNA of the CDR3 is TGTGCCAGCACCCTAAGGAGGGACTATGGCTACACCTTC. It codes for CASTLRRDYGYTF.

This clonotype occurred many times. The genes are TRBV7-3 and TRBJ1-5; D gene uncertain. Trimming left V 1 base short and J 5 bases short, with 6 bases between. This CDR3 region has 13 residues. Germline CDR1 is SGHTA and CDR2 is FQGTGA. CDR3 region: CASSLRADQPQHF. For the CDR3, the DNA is TGTGCCAGCAGCTTAAGGGCCGATCAGCCCCAGCATTTT. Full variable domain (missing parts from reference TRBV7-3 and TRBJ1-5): GAGVSQTPSNKVTEKGKYVELRCDPISGHTALYWYRQSLGQGPEFLIYFQGTGAADDSGLPNDRFFAVRPEGSVSTLKIQRTERGDSAVYLCASSLRADQPQHFGDGTRLSIL.

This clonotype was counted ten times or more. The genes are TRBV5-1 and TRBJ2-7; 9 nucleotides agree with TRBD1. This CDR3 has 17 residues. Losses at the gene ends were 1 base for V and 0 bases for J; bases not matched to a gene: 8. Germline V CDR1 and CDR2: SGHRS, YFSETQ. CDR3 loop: CASSLPTGGRSSYEQYF. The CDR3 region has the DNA TGCGCCAGCAGCTTGCCTACAGGGGGCCGAAGCTCCTACGAGCAGTACTTC. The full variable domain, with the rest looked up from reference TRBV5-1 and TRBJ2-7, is KAGVTQTPRYLIKTRGQQVTLSCSPISGHRSVSWYQQTPGQGLQFLFEYFSETQRNKGNFPGRFSGRQFSNSRSEMNVSTLELGDSALYLCASSLPTGGRSSYEQYFGPGTRLTVT.

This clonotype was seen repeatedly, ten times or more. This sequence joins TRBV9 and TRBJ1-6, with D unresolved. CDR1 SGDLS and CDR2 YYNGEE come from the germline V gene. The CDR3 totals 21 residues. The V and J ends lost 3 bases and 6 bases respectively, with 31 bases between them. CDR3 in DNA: TGTGCCAGCAGCGCCCCCCCCGGGAGGGTCGGATTTCCGAAGCGTAATTCACCCCTCCACTTT. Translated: CASSAPPGRVGFPKRNSPLHF.

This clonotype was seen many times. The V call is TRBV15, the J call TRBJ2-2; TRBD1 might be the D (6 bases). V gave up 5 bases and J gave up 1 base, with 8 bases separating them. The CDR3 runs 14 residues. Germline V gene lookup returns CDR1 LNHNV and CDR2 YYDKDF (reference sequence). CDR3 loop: CATSGTWNTGELFF. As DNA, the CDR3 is TGTGCCACCAGCGGGACATGGAACACCGGGGAGCTGTTTTTT.

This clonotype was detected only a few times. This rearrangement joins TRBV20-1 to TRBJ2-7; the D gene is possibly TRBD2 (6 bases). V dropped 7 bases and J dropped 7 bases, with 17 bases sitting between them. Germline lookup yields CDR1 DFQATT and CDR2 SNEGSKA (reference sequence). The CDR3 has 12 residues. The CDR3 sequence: CSVRTTPGEQYF. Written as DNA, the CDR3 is TGCAGTGTACGGACTACCCCCGGTGAGCAGTACTTC.

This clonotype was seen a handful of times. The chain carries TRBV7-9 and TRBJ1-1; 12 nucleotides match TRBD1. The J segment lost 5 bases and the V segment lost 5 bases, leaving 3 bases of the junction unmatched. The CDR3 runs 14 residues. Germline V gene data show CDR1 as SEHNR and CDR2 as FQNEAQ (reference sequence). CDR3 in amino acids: CASSGDRGLTEAFF. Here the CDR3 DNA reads TGTGCCAGCAGCGGGGACAGGGGGCTTACTGAAGCTTTCTTT.

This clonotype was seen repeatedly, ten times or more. The CDR3 here is CASSSVGGLGTEAFF. The CDR3 coding sequence is TGCGCCAGCAGCTCCGTGGGGGGCCTTGGCACTGAAGCTTTCTTT. V and J are TRBV5-1 and TRBJ1-1; D is possibly TRBD1 (6 bases). V gave up 3 bases and J gave up 4 bases, with 16 bases separating them. Germline CDR1 and CDR2: SGHRS and YFSETQ. The CDR3 totals 15 residues.

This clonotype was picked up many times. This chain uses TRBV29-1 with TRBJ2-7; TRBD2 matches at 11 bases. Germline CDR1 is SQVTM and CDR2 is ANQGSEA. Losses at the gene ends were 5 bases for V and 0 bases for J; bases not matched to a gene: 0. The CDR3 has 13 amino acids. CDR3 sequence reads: CSVLAGGSYEQYF. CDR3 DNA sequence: TGCAGCGTTCTAGCGGGAGGCTCCTACGAGCAGTACTTC.

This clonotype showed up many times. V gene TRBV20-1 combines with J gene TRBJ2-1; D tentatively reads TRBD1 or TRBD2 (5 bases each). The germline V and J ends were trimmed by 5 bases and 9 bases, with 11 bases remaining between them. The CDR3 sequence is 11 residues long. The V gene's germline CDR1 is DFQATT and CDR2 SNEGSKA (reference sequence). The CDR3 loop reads CSASGPGEQFF. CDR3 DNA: TGCAGTGCTTCGGGACCGGGTGAGCAGTTCTTC.